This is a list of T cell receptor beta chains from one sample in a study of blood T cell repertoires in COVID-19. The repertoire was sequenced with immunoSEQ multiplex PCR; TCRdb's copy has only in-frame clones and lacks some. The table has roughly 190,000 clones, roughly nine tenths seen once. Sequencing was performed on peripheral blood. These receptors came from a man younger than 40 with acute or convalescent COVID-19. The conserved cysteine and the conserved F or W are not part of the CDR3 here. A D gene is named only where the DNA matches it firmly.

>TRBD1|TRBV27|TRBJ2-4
ASIQTGGAENIQY
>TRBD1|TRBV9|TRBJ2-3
ASSVVGGQPTDTQY
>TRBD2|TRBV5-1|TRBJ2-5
ASRTLAGEETQY
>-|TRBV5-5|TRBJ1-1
ASSPATGSGTEAF
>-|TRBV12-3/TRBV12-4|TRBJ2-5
ASRRQGGETQY
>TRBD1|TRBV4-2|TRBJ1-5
ASSQEWSPGQAWPWPQH
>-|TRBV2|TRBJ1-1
ASRTRQTDTEAF
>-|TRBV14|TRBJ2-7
ASSQLQGPYEQY
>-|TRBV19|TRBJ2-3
ASSAQPGTTDTQY
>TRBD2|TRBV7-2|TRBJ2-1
ATAGGPPNEQF
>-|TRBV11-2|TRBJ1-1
ASSLLRSGTEAF
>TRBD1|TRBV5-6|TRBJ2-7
ASSPAPGTGIREQY
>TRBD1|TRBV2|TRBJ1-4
ASSRQGEKLF
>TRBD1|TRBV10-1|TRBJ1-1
ASSENRGGTEAF
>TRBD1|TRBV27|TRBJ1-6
ASSLGQGPLH
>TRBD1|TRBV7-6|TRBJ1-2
ASSPGTGGNYGYT
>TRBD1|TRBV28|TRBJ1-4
ASSLRRGRTNEKLF
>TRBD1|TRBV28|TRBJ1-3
ASRDRGSSGNTIY
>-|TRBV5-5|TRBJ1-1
ASSSDSYTEAF
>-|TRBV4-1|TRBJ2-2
ASSQEGAPTGELF
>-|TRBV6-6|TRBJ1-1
ASSPLTGSTEAF
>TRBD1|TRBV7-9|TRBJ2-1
ASSFRPDRGRYNEQF
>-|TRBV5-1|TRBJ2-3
ASSLVVSRETDTQY
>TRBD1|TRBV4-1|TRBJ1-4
ASSRYRGRGEKLF
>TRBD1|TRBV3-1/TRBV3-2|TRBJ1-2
ASSRGDSSYGYT
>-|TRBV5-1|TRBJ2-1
ASSPPSSYNEQF
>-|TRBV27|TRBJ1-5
ASKAGFTWGQPQH
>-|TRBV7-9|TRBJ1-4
ASSFQGLGSEKLF
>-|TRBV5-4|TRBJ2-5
ASSLGAFQETQY
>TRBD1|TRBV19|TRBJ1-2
ASRDTTGGKDYGYT
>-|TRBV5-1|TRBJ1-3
ASSLSPFSGNTIY
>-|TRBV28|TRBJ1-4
ASGSHGGQGKLF
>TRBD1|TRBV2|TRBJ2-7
ASSDRGRTQDEQY
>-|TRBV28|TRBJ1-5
ASSLRKNLQH
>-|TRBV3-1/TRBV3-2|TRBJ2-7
ASSQLATYEQY
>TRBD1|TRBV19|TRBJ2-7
ASSISGQEYYEQY
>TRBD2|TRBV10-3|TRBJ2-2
AITGAGGGVDTGELF